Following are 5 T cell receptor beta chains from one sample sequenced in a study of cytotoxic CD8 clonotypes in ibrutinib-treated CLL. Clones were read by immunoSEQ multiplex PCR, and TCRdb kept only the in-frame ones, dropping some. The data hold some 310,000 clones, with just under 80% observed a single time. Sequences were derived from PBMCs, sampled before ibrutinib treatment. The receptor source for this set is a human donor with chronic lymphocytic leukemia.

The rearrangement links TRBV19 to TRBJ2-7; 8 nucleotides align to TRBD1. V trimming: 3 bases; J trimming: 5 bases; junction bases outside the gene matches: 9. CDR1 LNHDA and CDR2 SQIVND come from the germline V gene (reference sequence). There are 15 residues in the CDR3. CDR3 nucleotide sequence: TGTGCCAGTAGTATCATCCAAGGACAGGGCAACGAGCAGTACTTC. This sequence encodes CASSIIQGQGNEQYF.

CDR3 sequence (DNA): TGTGCCAGCAGCTTAGGGCAGGGGTTGAACACCGGGGAGCTGTTTTTT. Its protein product is CASSLGQGLNTGELFF. This chain joins TRBV7-9 and TRBJ2-2; D possibly corresponds to TRBD1 (6 bases). The V end was cut by 1 base, the J end by 1 base, with 10 bases between. CDR3 length equals 16 residues. The germline V gene has CDR1 SEHNR and CDR2 FQNEAQ (reference sequence).

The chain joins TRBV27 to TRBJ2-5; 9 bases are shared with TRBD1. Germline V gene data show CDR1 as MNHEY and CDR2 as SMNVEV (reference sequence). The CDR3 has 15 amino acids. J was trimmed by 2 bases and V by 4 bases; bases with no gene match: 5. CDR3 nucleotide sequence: TGTGCCAGCAGTTCCACCGGGACAGGGCAAGAGACCCAGTACTTC. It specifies CASSSTGTGQETQYF.

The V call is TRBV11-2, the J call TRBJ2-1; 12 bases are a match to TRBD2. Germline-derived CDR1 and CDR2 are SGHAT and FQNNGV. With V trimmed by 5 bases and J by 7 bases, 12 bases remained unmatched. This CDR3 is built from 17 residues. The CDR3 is CASSLYYGLAGGNEQFF. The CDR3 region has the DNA TGTGCCAGCAGCCTTTATTACGGGCTAGCGGGAGGGAATGAGCAGTTCTTC.

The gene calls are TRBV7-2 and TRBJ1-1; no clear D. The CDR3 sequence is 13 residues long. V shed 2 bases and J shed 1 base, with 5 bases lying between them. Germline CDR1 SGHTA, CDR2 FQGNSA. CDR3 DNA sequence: TGTGCCAGCAGCTTACGGGCGAACACTGAAGCTTTCTTT. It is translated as CASSLRANTEAFF. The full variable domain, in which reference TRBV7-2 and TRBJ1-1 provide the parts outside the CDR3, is GAGVSQSPSNKVTEKGKDVELRCDPISGHTALYWYRQSLGQGLEFLIYFQGNSAPDKSGLPSDRFSAERTGGSVSTLTIQRTQQEDSAVYLCASSLRANTEAFFGQGTRLTVV.